The clone carrying this TCR beta chain was observed a single time. The ends lost 4 bases at V and 3 bases at J; junction bases unmatched: 9. CDR3 size: 14 residues. The V gene's germline CDR1 is SQVTM and CDR2 ANQGSEA. Random hexamers served to reverse transcribe about 0.45 to 1 ug RNA. TCRdb used MiXCR to reprocess the immunoSEQ multiplex PCR reads, holding one entry per CDR3 protein. The table includes 150,000 to 200,000 distinct CDR3 sequences, 93% detected once. These data originate in a study of CD8 T cells in Susac syndrome. The genes are TRBV29-1 and TRBJ2-7; TRBD2 agrees at 7 bases. Input material: CD4+ T cells from PBMCs. The clonotype originates from a human donor in good health. DNA of the CDR3: TGCAGCGTTGCCCCCCAGGGAGGGAACTACGAGCAGTACTTC. Translation: CSVAPQGGNYEQYF.